This T cell receptor (beta chain) originates from a study of cytomegalovirus exposure and HLA in healthy donors. Looking at the study overall: A later analysis reported the 95 to 150 validation repertoires used the same platform as the roughly 700 first-cohort repertoires.

Separation from the approximately 670-subject first cohort characterized the roughly 130-subject validation cohort, to which the donors belonged. Generated by immunoSEQ multiplex PCR, the TCRdb table keeps only in-frame clones and is missing some. The repertoire holds 150,000 to 200,000 clones, with 84% as singletons. The germline gives CDR1 ENHRY, CDR2 SYGVKD. V lost 5 bases to trimming and J lost 3 bases; unmatched junction nucleotides: 7. CDR3 length: 14 amino acids. This clonotype was sampled from a young man in good health and CMV-seropositive. This chain uses TRBV10-3 with TRBJ2-7, with TRBD1 matching over 7 bases. The sequencing input was PBMCs. CDR3 coding DNA: TGTGCCATCAGTACGGACAGGACCTTCTACGAGCAGTACTTC. Protein: CAISTDRTFYEQYF.